This T cell receptor (beta chain) was found in a study of cytomegalovirus exposure and HLA in healthy donors (dated by TCRdb to between 2016 and 2019). Background on the whole study: According to a later analysis, one platform produced both the 120 validation repertoires and the 670 or so repertoires of the first cohort. The study aimed to test whether cataloging public T cell receptors could reveal signatures of past pathogen exposure. A separate validation cohort of roughly 130 different subjects was used in addition to the 666-subject first cohort. To predict cytomegalovirus infection status, the study brought together high-throughput TCR immunosequencing, statistical association of individual TCRs with disease status, and machine learning.

Separate from the roughly 650-subject first cohort, the validation cohort of about 130 subjects was the group to which the donors belonged. A word on this clone: No antigen is known for it. Per-base qualities were not stored, and no clone one base away is much larger.

General study outcomes and caveats: In vitro tests confirmed that three of the cytomegalovirus-associated TCR beta chains recognize cytomegalovirus antigens. Subsequent analysis determined that TCRs grouped into clusters in the first cohort also showed a tendency toward co-occurrence across the approximately 120 validation repertoires, and about 93% of cluster scores exceeded 0. All 110 or so repertoires were used to score co-occurrence in the validation cohort in a later analysis, because that analysis had no HLA typing for the cohort. Across donors, most TCR sequences were observed very rarely, whereas some public TCRs were present in many individuals. In the study, approximately 150 TCR beta chains were listed as associated with cytomegalovirus. Cytomegalovirus status was reported to be diagnosed by the classifier with high specificity and sensitivity in both the original and validation cohorts. According to the authors, the approach could potentially be generalized to other disease states and immunological phenotypes.

The CDR3 covers 18 residues, taking in both the cysteine and the phenylalanine. Solely the CDR3 DNA is kept, with 54 bases framed from the first base. Trimming leaves V shorter by 4 bases and J shorter by 1 base, with the junction holding 8 bases beyond the gene matches. The germline V gene sets CDR1 to SGHRS and CDR2 to YFSETQ. The library came from the immunoSEQ multiplex PCR assay. Per the source publication's procedure: To diagnose cytomegalovirus status from the catalog of TCR beta chain sequences, a statistical classification framework was built. The table was pulled from immuneACCESS by TCRdb, which kept in-frame rearrangements only. Such tables lose some clones; where checked, under half of the loss comes from unresolved V genes, and the rest has no known cause. That table is the source of V, J and clone size, and D and trimming were worked out from the DNA. The sample contains 150,000 or so clones, about 95% of them found a single time. About 2% of the sample rests with the top ten.

This sequence originates from a man aged 18 to 35 in good health and CMV-seropositive. The material sequenced was PBMCs. The chain is assembled from TRBV5-1 and TRBJ2-5; TRBD2 lines up with 15 middle nucleotides. The nucleotide sequence is TGCGCCAGCAGCGTGGACGGGACTAGCGGGAGGTCCCAAGAGACCCAGTACTTC. It encodes CASSVDGTSGRSQETQYF. Supplemented by the reference TRBV5-1 and TRBJ2-5 proteins around the CDR3, the complete variable domain is KAGVTQTPRYLIKTRGQQVTLSCSPISGHRSVSWYQQTPGQGLQFLFEYFSETQRNKGNFPGRFSGRQFSNSRSEMNVSTLELGDSALYLCASSVDGTSGRSQETQYFGPGTRLLVL.